This is a list of T cell receptor beta chains from one sample in a study of blood T cells in healthy people across ages. MiXCR, run by TCRdb on the 5' RACE reads, gives a single entry per CDR3 protein. The repertoire holds 800,000 or so distinct CDR3 sequences, with 25% as singletons. This sample also appeared in a second study, on T cells of mothers and their children.

Input material: blood. The origin of the receptors is a boy younger than 18 in good health. Each CDR3 is given with its conserved first and last residue. Each record gives: CDR3 DNA, CDR3 protein, V gene, clone size, D gene, J gene. D genes are given only for firm matches. Some rows mark clone size as missing; the rest say once, few, many or name a class of expanded clone.

TGTGCCAGCACCAATTTGGCGGAGGGGGAGGAGACCCAGTACTTC | CASTNLAEGEETQYF | TRBV12-3/TRBV12-4 | - | - | TRBJ2-5
TGTGCCAGCAGTTCTACTTGGACTAGCGGGAGGGCCGCCTACAATGAGCAGTTCTTC | CASSSTWTSGRAAYNEQFF | TRBV28 | few | TRBD2 | TRBJ2-1
TGCGCCAGCAGCTTGGTCCCAGACACCGGGGAGCTGTTTTTT | CASSLVPDTGELFF | TRBV5-1 | few | - | TRBJ2-2
TGTGCCAGCAGTTCACGACTAAGCTCCTACGAGCAGTACTTC | CASSSRLSSYEQYF | TRBV28 | - | - | TRBJ2-7
TGTGCCAGCAGCCGGCGGCAGACCTACAATGAGCAGTTCTTC | CASSRRQTYNEQFF | TRBV11-2 | - | - | TRBJ2-1
TGTGCCAGCAGTTTCGCGGGAGTCCGGTACCAAGAGACCCAGTACTTC | CASSFAGVRYQETQYF | TRBV12-3/TRBV12-4 | few | TRBD2 | TRBJ2-5
TGCGCCAGCAGCCAAGGCACAGGGGGCGCGGGGGAAAAACTGTTTTTT | CASSQGTGGAGEKLFF | TRBV4-1 | - | TRBD1 | TRBJ1-4
TGTGCCAGCAGTTTAGTGTCAGAGCTGAATGGTTGGGAAAAACTGTTTTTT | CASSLVSELNGWEKLFF | TRBV27 | few | - | TRBJ1-4
TGTGCCAGCAGCCCGACGGGAGGCCTTACCTACGAGCAGTACTTC | CASSPTGGLTYEQYF | TRBV7-2 | - | TRBD2 | TRBJ2-7
TGTGCCAGCAGCTCCCCGGGACAGGGGGCTTTTGGCTACACCTTC | CASSSPGQGAFGYTF | TRBV7-2 | few | TRBD1 | TRBJ1-2
TGTGCCAGCAGTGACGGTCTAGCGGGGGGACGGTCGCCCGGGGAGCTGTTTTTT | CASSDGLAGGRSPGELFF | TRBV25-1 | - | TRBD2 | TRBJ2-2
TGCAGTGCTAGCTCGGGACTAGCAAGAGAGCAGTTCTTC | CSASSGLAREQFF | TRBV20-1 | few | TRBD2 | TRBJ2-1
TGTGCCAGCAGTGAATGGGGACTACGGGGCCCAGATACGCAGTATTTT | CASSEWGLRGPDTQYF | TRBV25-1 | few | TRBD2 | TRBJ2-3
TGTGCCATCGGGGTTGCCTCTTACGAGCAGTACTTC | CAIGVASYEQYF | TRBV10-3 | - | - | TRBJ2-7
TGTGCCAGCAGTCGACCAGCCGGACAGGGGGGCACTGAAGCTTTCTTT | CASSRPAGQGGTEAFF | TRBV27 | - | TRBD1 | TRBJ1-1
TGTGCCAGCAGTGCAATCATCGGAATCTACAATGAGCAGTTCTTC | CASSAIIGIYNEQFF | TRBV6-1 | few | - | TRBJ2-1
TGTGCCAGCGGTCTTCTCGGGTCCCGGGTCGAGACCCAGTACTTC | CASGLLGSRVETQYF | TRBV7-6 | few | - | TRBJ2-5
TGTGCCAGCAGCGAATACGGGCGGGCCGATGAAAAACTGTTTTTT | CASSEYGRADEKLFF | TRBV5-6 | - | - | TRBJ1-4
TGCAGTGCTAGAGATGTAGCAGGAGACTACGAGCAGTACTTC | CSARDVAGDYEQYF | TRBV20-1 | - | - | TRBJ2-7
TGTGCCAGCAGCCAAGATCGGAAGTTGGGGACTAGTCCCTACGAGCAGTACTTC | CASSQDRKLGTSPYEQYF | TRBV3-1 | - | TRBD2 | TRBJ2-7
TGCAGCGTTGAGTTTCTTCGGCAGCCCGCTAACTATGGCTACACCTTC | CSVEFLRQPANYGYTF | TRBV29-1 | few | - | TRBJ1-2
TGTGCCAGCAGCCAAGCGAACAGGGGAGAGTTCTTC | CASSQANRGEFF | TRBV3-1 | few | TRBD1 | TRBJ2-1
TGTGCCAGCAGCCAAGATTGGCCTGGCTCCTACGAGCAGTACTTC | CASSQDWPGSYEQYF | TRBV14 | - | - | TRBJ2-7
TGCAGCGTTGAAGGTCAGGTGGGACCAGACTACGAGCAGTACTTC | CSVEGQVGPDYEQYF | TRBV29-1 | - | - | TRBJ2-7
TGTGCTAGCAGCTTAGTTAGAGGCTCCTACAATGAGCAGTTCTTC | CASSLVRGSYNEQFF | TRBV7-7 | - | - | TRBJ2-1
TGCAGTGCTAGGGGACGAGCGGGAGGAATAGACGAGCAGTACTTC | CSARGRAGGIDEQYF | TRBV20-1 | - | TRBD2 | TRBJ2-7
TGTGCCAGCAGTTTAGGCCCGAGCGGGAGAAGCTACGAGCAGTACTTC | CASSLGPSGRSYEQYF | TRBV6-6 | - | TRBD2 | TRBJ2-7
TGTGCCAGCACCACTCGTCTGACAGGGGCGAGAGGAAACACCATATATTTT | CASTTRLTGARGNTIYF | TRBV7-2 | few | TRBD1 | TRBJ1-3
TGTGCCAGCCTGACTCGGGGGGGAGGCACTGAAGCTTTCTTT | CASLTRGGGTEAFF | TRBV2 | few | - | TRBJ1-1
TGTGCCACCAGCAGGGAGCGAGGGAACACTGAAGCTTTCTTT | CATSRERGNTEAFF | TRBV15 | - | - | TRBJ1-1
TGTGCCTGGAGCCGGACAGGGGATATGAGAGGCTACACCTTC | CAWSRTGDMRGYTF | TRBV30 | few | TRBD1 | TRBJ1-2
TGTGCCAGCAGTGAGCTGATGGGGGCCAACGTCCTGACTTTC | CASSELMGANVLTF | TRBV2 | - | - | TRBJ2-6
TGCAGTGCTAGCTTAGAGTCAGACCCCCAAGAGACCCAGTACTTC | CSASLESDPQETQYF | TRBV20-1 | few | - | TRBJ2-5
TGTGCCAGCCGCCCCTTAGCGGGGGGGCCGGCCAAAAACATTCAGTACTTC | CASRPLAGGPAKNIQYF | TRBV2 | - | TRBD2 | TRBJ2-4
TGCAGCGTTGGACCTAATTCCTACAATGAGCAGTTCTTC | CSVGPNSYNEQFF | TRBV29-1 | few | - | TRBJ2-1
TGTGCCAGCAGCTATCCCCCTGCGGGGAATAATGAAAAACTGTTTTTT | CASSYPPAGNNEKLFF | TRBV7-8 | few | - | TRBJ1-4
TGCGCCAGTGGTTTAGCGGGACGAACAGAGACCCAGTACTTC | CASGLAGRTETQYF | TRBV10-2 | - | TRBD2 | TRBJ2-5
TGTGCCAGCAGCTTGCTCCCCCAGGGGAGAGCAACTAATGAAAAACTGTTTTTT | CASSLLPQGRATNEKLFF | TRBV7-6 | - | - | TRBJ1-4
TGTGCCAGCGTGGGGGGTTGGGAGACCCAGTACTTC | CASVGGWETQYF | TRBV2 | few | - | TRBJ2-5